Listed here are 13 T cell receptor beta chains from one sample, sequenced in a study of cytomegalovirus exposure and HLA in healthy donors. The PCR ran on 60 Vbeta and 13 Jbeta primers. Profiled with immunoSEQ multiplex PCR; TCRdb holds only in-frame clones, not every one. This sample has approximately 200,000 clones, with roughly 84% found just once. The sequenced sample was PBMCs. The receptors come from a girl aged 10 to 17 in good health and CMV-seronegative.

DNA of the CDR3: TGTGCCACCAGCAGAGATGTATCGAACACTGAAGCTTTCTTT. This codes for CATSRDVSNTEAFF. This chain joins TRBV15 and TRBJ1-1, with D uncertain. This CDR3 has 14 residues. Germline loops: CDR1 LNHNV, CDR2 YYDKDF (reference sequence). Trimming shortened V by 0 bases and J by 1 base, and 6 bases separated the two germline ends. The full variable domain, with the rest looked up from reference TRBV15 and TRBJ1-1, is DAMVIQNPRYQVTQFGKPVTLSCSQTLNHNVMYWYQQKSSQAPKLLFHYYDKDFNNEADTPDNFQSRRPNTSFCFLDIRSPGLGDTAMYLCATSRDVSNTEAFFGQGTRLTVV.

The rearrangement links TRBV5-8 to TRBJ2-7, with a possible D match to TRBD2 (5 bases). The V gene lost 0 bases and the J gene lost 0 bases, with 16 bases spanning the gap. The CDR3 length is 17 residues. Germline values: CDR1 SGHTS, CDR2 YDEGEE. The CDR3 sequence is CASSLARATHISYEQYF. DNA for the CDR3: TGTGCCAGCAGCTTGGCGCGGGCGACCCACATCTCCTACGAGCAGTACTTC.

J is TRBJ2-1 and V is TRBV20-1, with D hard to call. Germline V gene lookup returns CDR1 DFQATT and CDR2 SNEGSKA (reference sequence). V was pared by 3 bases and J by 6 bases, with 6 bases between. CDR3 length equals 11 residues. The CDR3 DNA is TGCAGTGCTAGTAGTCTCAATGAGCAGTTCTTC. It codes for CSASSLNEQFF.

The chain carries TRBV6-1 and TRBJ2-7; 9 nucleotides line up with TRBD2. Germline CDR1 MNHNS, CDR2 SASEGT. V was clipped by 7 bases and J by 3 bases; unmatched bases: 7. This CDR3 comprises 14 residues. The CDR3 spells CASMAGGYNYEQYF. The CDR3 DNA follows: TGTGCCAGCATGGCGGGGGGGTACAACTACGAGCAGTACTTC.

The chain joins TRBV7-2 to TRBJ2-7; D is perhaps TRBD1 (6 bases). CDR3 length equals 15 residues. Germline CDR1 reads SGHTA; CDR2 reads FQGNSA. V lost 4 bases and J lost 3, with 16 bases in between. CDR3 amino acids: CASSYTPGRGYEQYF. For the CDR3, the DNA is TGTGCCAGCAGCTACACTCCGGGCAGGGGCTACGAGCAGTACTTC.

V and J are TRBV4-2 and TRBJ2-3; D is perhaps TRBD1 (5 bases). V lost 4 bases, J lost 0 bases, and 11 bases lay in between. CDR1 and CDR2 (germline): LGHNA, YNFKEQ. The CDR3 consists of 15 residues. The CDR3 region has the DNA TGTGCCAGCAGCCCCCAGGGTCCTAGCACAGATACGCAGTATTTT. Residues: CASSPQGPSTDTQYF.

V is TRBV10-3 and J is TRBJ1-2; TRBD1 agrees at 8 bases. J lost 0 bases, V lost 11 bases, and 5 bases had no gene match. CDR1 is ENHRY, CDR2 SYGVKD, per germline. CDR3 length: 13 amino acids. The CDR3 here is CAAGQVSNYGYTF. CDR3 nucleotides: TGTGCCGCGGGACAGGTTTCTAACTATGGCTACACCTTC.

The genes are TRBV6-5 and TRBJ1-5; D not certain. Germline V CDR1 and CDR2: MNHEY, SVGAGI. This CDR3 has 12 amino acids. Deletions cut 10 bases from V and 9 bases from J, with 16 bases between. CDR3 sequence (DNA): TGTGCCACCTTGACTAATGAAGGGCCCCAGCATTTT. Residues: CATLTNEGPQHF.

CDR3 sequence: CASSESSGVYGYTF. The CDR3 DNA follows: TGTGCCAGCAGTGAATCTTCAGGGGTCTATGGCTACACCTTC. V and J are TRBV25-1 and TRBJ1-2; weak D call: TRBD1 (6 bases). The CDR3 has 14 amino acids. Germline lookup yields CDR1 MGHDK and CDR2 SYGVNS. Trimming shortened V by 1 base and J by 4 bases, and 10 bases separated the two germline ends.

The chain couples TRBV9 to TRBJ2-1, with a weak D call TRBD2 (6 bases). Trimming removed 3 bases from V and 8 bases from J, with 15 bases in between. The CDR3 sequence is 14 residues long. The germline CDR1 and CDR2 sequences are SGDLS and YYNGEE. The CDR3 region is CASSGGAFRDEQFF. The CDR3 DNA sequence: TGTGCCAGCAGCGGCGGGGCATTCCGGGATGAGCAGTTCTTC.

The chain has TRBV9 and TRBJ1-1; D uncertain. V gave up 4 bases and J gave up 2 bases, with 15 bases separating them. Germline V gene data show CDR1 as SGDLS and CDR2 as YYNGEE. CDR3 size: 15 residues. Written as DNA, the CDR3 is TGTGCCAGCAGCCCCGACGGAGGGATCAACACTGAAGCTTTCTTT. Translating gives CASSPDGGINTEAFF.

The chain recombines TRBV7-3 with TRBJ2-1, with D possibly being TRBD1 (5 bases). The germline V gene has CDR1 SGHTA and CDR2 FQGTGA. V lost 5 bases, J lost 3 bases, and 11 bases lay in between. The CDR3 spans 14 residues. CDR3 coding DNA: TGTGCCAGCAGCCCGACAGCGCTCTACAATGAGCAGTTCTTC. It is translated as CASSPTALYNEQFF.

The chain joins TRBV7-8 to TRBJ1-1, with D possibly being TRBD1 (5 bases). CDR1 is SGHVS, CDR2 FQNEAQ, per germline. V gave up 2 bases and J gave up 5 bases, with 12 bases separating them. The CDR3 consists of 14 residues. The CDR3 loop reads CASSLSGFTTEAFF. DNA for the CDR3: TGTGCCAGCAGCTTATCAGGGTTTACTACTGAAGCTTTCTTT.